These T cell receptor beta chains were read from a single sample in a study of graft-versus-host responses after intestinal transplantation. The assay was immunoSEQ multiplex PCR, and TCRdb's table has in-frame clones only and misses some. The table shows about 27,000 clones, with about four fifths occurring only once. No antigen is known for these receptors. The input for sequencing was unstimulated CD8+ T cells sorted from spleen or lymph node cells, taken before transplant. These receptor sequences come from a human donor who was the organ donor for an intestinal transplant. The CDR3 runs from the conserved cysteine through the conserved F or W. Part of the rows lack a size; the others show once, few, many or a class for expanded clones.

V: TRBV6-6; size: few; CDR3: CASRGSGYEQYF
V: TRBV7-9; size: -; CDR3: CASSSHLRGVYNEQFF
V: TRBV23-1; size: -; CDR3: CASSGDSSNTGELFF
V: TRBV4-3; size: -; CDR3: CASSQDGLAGIYEQYF
V: TRBV9; size: -; CDR3: CASSVGGTGKLFF
V: TRBV6-1; size: -; CDR3: CATYRPNYGYTF
V: TRBV19; size: -; CDR3: CASSTGQGRNTIYF
V: TRBV19; size: -; CDR3: CASSMGGPRGYEQYF
V: TRBV9; size: -; CDR3: CASSVVGHSRGGGNEQFF
V: TRBV30; size: -; CDR3: CAWRTGSQTEAFF
V: TRBV2; size: -; CDR3: CASSNRIPGQGWDEQFF
V: TRBV15; size: -; CDR3: CATSREGPGQGRVKNIQYF
V: TRBV11-2; size: -; CDR3: CASSLEPGAKNIQYF
V: TRBV9; size: -; CDR3: CASSVGISGGDGYTF
V: TRBV6-5; size: -; CDR3: CARPRGEETQYF
V: TRBV5-1; size: -; CDR3: CASSLQVPDTQYF
V: TRBV12-5; size: -; CDR3: CASGLVTGPLGPGSYTF
V: TRBV27; size: -; CDR3: CASSPPVSGRFHEQYF
V: TRBV7-9; size: -; CDR3: CASSSAQGAGANVLTF
V: TRBV15; size: -; CDR3: CATSRGIMNTEAFF
V: TRBV4-2; size: -; CDR3: CASSQTRSGTDTQYF
V: TRBV27; size: -; CDR3: CASRNPYEAFF
V: TRBV6-1; size: -; CDR3: CASSGGGTEAFF
V: TRBV5-1; size: -; CDR3: CASSLGRQRQETQYF
V: TRBV5-6; size: -; CDR3: CASSLAGVYEQYF
V: TRBV9; size: -; CDR3: CASSVGGGFNNSPLHF
V: TRBV10-2; size: -; CDR3: CASSTGGSYNEQFF
V: TRBV7-8; size: -; CDR3: CASSLRGGGSYEQYF
V: TRBV29-1; size: -; CDR3: CSVGTGLNTEAFF
V: TRBV5-6; size: once; CDR3: CASSMGWNEAFF
V: TRBV15; size: -; CDR3: CATSRSGDYYNEQFF
V: TRBV20-1; size: once; CDR3: CSASEGAGAFF
V: TRBV4-3; size: once; CDR3: CASSQDGGGVNSPLHF
V: TRBV30; size: -; CDR3: CAWSGDRGAYGYTF
V: TRBV15; size: few; CDR3: CATSRTRDVNEQYF
V: TRBV19; size: -; CDR3: CARSTFQQGSGSPLHF
V: TRBV19; size: -; CDR3: CASGRIRDKFQTEAFF
V: TRBV5-4; size: -; CDR3: CASSSYLAGNVINTDTQYF
V: TRBV4-1; size: -; CDR3: CASSQEETGGIYNEQFF
V: TRBV11-2; size: -; CDR3: CASSLSGNEQFF
V: TRBV5-1; size: -; CDR3: CASRLRGDTGELFF